This T cell receptor (beta chain) was recovered during a study of T cell repertoires in cytomegalovirus infection. General study findings and limits: Carriers of CMV and the relevant HLA type were discriminated by public TCR beta frequency. The ex vivo response was dominated by HLA-C-restricted CMV-specific TCR beta clonotypes.

The junction had 7 bases not matched to a gene; V was cut back by 4 bases and J by 7 bases. CDR1 and CDR2 from the germline V gene are SGHAT and FQNNGV. This CDR3 has 15 residues. TCRdb re-analysed the reads in MiXCR, keeping a single row per CDR3 protein. The sample consists of approximately 770,000 distinct CDR3 sequences, about 28% of them appearing once. Of note for this clonotype: The antigen remains unidentified.

This TCR was sampled from a human donor in good health (CMV status not recorded). Some clones in this sample may be carry-over from other donors' samples. This chain links TRBV11-2 with TRBJ2-7, with 13 bases matching TRBD2. This sample comprised cultured CD8+ T cells from PBMCs, obtained from culture after CMV antigen stimulation. CDR3 sequence (DNA): TGTGCCAGCAGCTCACTAGCGGGGGGGCCTCAAGAGCAGTACTTC. Protein product: CASSSLAGGPQEQYF.